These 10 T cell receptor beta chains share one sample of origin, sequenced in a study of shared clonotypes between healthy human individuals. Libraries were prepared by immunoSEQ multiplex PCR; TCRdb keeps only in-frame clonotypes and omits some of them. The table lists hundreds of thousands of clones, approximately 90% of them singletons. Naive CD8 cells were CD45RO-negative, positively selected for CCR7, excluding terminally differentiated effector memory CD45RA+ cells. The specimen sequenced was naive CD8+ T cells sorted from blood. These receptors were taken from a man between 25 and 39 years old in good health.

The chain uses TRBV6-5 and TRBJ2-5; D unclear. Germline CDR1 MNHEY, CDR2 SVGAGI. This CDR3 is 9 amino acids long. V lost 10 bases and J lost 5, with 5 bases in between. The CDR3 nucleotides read TGTGCCACAAAGGAGACCCAGTACTTC. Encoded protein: CATKETQYF.

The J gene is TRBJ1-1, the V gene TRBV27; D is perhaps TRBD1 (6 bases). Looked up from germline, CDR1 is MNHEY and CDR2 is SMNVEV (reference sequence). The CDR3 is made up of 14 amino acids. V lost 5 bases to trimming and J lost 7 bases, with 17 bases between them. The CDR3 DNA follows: TGTGCCAGCAGTCCAAGGGGGGCTGGGGATGAAGCTTTCTTT. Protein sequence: CASSPRGAGDEAFF.

In DNA form, the CDR3 reads TGCAGCGTTGACGGCTGGGACGATCCATACGAGCAGTACTTC. Encoded protein: CSVDGWDDPYEQYF. V and J are TRBV29-1 and TRBJ2-7; the D call may be TRBD1 or TRBD2 (5 bases each). The V gene's germline CDR1 is SQVTM and CDR2 ANQGSEA. The CDR3 is 14 amino acids. Between the trimmed V and J ends, which lost 3 bases and 4 bases, there was a span of 16 bases.

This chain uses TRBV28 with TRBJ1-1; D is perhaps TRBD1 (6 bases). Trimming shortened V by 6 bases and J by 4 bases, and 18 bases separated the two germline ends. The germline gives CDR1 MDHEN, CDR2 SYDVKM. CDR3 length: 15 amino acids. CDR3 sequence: CASRRTVPGGTEAFF. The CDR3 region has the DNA TGTGCCAGCAGAAGGACAGTTCCTGGAGGCACTGAAGCTTTCTTT.

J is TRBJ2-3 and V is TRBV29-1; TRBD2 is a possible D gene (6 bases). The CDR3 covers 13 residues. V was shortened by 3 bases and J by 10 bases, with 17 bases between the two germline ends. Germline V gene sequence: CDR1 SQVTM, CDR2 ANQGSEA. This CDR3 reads CSVEGDGSLAQYF. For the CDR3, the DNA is TGCAGCGTTGAGGGGGACGGGAGTCTCGCGCAGTATTTT.

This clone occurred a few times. The chain's CDR3 is CASSQLIRTSGKETQYF. The CDR3 DNA follows: TGTGCCAGCAGCCAATTGATAAGGACTAGCGGGAAAGAGACCCAGTACTTC. The gene calls are TRBV7-9 and TRBJ2-5, with 12 bases matching TRBD2. Trimming removed 5 bases from V and 3 bases from J; junction bases left unmatched: 10. This CDR3 contains 17 residues. Germline assignment: CDR1 SEHNR and CDR2 FQNEAQ (reference sequence).

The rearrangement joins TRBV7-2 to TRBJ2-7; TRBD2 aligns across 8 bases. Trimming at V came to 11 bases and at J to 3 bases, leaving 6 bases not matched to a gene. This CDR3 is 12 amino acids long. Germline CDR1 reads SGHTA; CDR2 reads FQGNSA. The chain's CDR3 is CASAGVFYEQYF. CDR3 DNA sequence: TGTGCCTCAGCGGGAGTTTTCTACGAGCAGTACTTC.

The CDR3: CASSLAGQGNTIYF. CDR3 coding DNA: TGTGCCAGCAGCTTAGCCGGACAGGGAAACACCATATATTTT. This chain links TRBV7-9 with TRBJ1-3, with D maybe TRBD1 (6 bases). There are 14 residues in the CDR3. CDR1 SEHNR and CDR2 FQNEAQ come from the germline V gene (reference sequence). Trimming took 0 bases from V and 4 from J, leaving 7 bases between them.

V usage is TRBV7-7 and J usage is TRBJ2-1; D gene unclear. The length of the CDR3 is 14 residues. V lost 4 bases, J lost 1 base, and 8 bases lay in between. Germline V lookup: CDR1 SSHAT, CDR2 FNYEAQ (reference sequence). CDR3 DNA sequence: TGTGCCAGCAGCTCCCCCCCTTCCTACAATGAGCAGTTCTTC. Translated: CASSSPPSYNEQFF. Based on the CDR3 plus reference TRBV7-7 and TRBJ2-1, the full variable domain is GAGVSQSPRYKVTKRGQDVTLRCDPISSHATLYWYQQALGQGPEFLTYFNYEAQPDKSGLPSDRFSAERPEGSISTLTIQRTEQRDSAMYRCASSSPPSYNEQFFGPGTRLTVL.

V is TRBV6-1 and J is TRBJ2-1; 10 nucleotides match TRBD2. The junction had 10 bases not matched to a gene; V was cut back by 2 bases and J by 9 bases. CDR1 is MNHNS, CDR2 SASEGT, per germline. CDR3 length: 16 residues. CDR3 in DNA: TGTGCCAGCAGTGAATGGGCTAGCGGGAGTAGTAGTGAGCAGTTCTTC. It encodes CASSEWASGSSSEQFF.